This T cell receptor beta chain appears in the sequencing data of a study of blood T cell repertoires in COVID-19. Study-level background: The samples span acute and convalescent COVID-19 from the United States, Italy and Spain.

The Seattle patients joined while their infection was active and were tracked longitudinally afterward. Profiling relied on immunoSEQ multiplex PCR, and the TCRdb table lists in-frame clones only, not all of them. This sample has over 120,000 clones; more than 75% occur once, and the top ten carry 5%. Germline V gene lookup returns CDR1 SGHAT and CDR2 FQDESV (reference sequence). With V trimmed by 5 bases and J by 2 bases, 6 bases remained unmatched. The CDR3 contains 14 residues. The J gene is TRBJ2-7, the V gene TRBV11-1, with 7 positions matching TRBD1. The sequence came from a woman between 65 and 79 years old with COVID-19, enrolled during active disease. Sequencing was performed on peripheral blood. CDR3 protein: CASSHRGRAYEQYF. DNA for the CDR3: TGTGCCAGCAGCCACAGGGGACGGGCCTACGAGCAGTACTTC.